The clone carrying this T cell receptor beta chain was seen at least ten times. Its antigen is unidentified. Germline assignment: CDR1 MNHEY and CDR2 SVGAGI. The CDR3 has 17 residues. V gave up 1 base and J gave up 6 bases, with 21 bases separating them. The source of the sample is a study of molecular identifiers for immune sequencing clone quantification. Study details: Replicates involved a five-way split of RNA from approximately 20,000 or 98,000 naive CD8 cells, with sequencing of four.

Regarding the study as a whole: Over 98% of effector molecules, yet under 1% of naive-cell molecules, were held by clones above 20 RNA copies.

Researchers sorted naive CD8 T cells as cells that were CD8+CD4-CCR7+CD45RA+. Preparation methods for the bulk TCR libraries were those previously described, with listed TCR primers. Via MiXCR, TCRdb re-called the PCR reads, giving one row per CDR3 protein. This sample has some 590,000 distinct CDR3 sequences; less than 30% occur once, and the top ten carry about 0.84%. Sequenced sample: naive CD8+ T cells from blood, with Jurkat cell RNA spiked in. Subset noted: FACS-sorted CD8+CD4-CCR7+CD45RA+ naive T cells. The sequence came from a human donor in good health. Some libraries in this study had Jurkat cell RNA spiked in. The chain combines TRBV6-5 with TRBJ1-1, with D possibly being TRBD1 (5 bases). The CDR3 reads CASSYLGREVGPAEAFF. The CDR3 nucleotides read TGTGCCAGCAGTTACTTGGGCAGGGAAGTGGGTCCCGCTGAAGCTTTCTTT.